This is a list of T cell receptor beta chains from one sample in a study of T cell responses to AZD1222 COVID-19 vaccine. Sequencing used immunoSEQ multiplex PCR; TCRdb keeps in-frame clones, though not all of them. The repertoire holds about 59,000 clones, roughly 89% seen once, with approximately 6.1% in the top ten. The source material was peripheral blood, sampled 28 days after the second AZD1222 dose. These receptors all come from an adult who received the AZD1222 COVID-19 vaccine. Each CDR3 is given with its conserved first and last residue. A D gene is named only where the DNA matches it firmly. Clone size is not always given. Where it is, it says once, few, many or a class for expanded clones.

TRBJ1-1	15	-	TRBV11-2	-	TGTGCCAGCAGCTTAACAGACAGTTATAATACTGAAGCTTTCTTT	CASSLTDSYNTEAFF
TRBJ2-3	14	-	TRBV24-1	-	TGTGCCACCAGTGATTTTGGTAGCACAGATACGCAGTATTTT	CATSDFGSTDTQYF
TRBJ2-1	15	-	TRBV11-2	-	TGTGCCAGCAGCTCTCCTTGGCGAAATTACAATGAGCAGTTCTTC	CASSSPWRNYNEQFF
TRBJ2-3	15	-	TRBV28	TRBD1	TGTGCCAGCAGAGGTCAGGGGGCTCGTTCAGATACGCAGTATTTT	CASRGQGARSDTQYF
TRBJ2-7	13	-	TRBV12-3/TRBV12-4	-	TGTGCCAGCAGTTTAGGAACGCCGGGACATCAGTACTTC	CASSLGTPGHQYF
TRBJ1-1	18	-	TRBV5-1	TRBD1	TGCGCCAGCAGCTTGTTAGGGACAGGGGCGATGATGAACACTGAAGCTTTCTTT	CASSLLGTGAMMNTEAFF
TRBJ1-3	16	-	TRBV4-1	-	TGCGCCAGCAGCCGAGGACGGGCCACCTCTGGAAACACCATATATTTT	CASSRGRATSGNTIYF
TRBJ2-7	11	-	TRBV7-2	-	TGTGCCAGCAGCACTCCCTACGAGCAGTACTTC	CASSTPYEQYF
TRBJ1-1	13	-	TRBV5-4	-	TGTGCCAGCAGGTCCGACATGAACACTGAAGCTTTCTTT	CASRSDMNTEAFF
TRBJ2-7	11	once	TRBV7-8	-	TGTGCCAGCAGCGACCTCTACGAGCAGTACTTC	CASSDLYEQYF
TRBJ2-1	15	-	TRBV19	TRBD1	TGTGCCAGTAGTAATCAGGGGGCTTCCTACAATGAGCAGTTCTTC	CASSNQGASYNEQFF
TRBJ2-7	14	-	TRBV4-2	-	TGTGCCAGCAGCCAAGATATGTGGCAGCCACAGCAGTACTTC	CASSQDMWQPQQYF
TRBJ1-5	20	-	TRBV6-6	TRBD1	TGTGCCAGCAGTCTCAACCGAGGGAATTTGGGAGGGACAGGCAATCAGCCCCAGCATTTT	CASSLNRGNLGGTGNQPQHF
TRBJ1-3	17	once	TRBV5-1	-	TGCGCCAGCAGCTTGGCCGACGGCGGTTCGTTAGGAAACACCATATATTTT	CASSLADGGSLGNTIYF
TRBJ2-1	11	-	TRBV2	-	TGTGCGCGAGCCCGTTCCAATGAGCAGTTCTTC	CARARSNEQFF
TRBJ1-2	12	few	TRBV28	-	TGTGCCATCAAGGACGGTAGCTATGGCTACACCTTC	CAIKDGSYGYTF
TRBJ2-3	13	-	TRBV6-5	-	TGTGCCAGCAGTTACACCCCGCCCGGTACGCAGTATTTT	CASSYTPPGTQYF
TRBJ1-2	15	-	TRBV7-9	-	TGTGCCAGCAGCCCGGGGGCAGTTACCCGGAATGGCTACACCTTC	CASSPGAVTRNGYTF
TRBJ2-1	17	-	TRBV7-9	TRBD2	TGTGCCAGCAGCTTATCCCAACTAGCGGGAGGGGGAAGCGAGCAGTTCTTC	CASSLSQLAGGGSEQFF
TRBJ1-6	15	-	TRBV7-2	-	TGTGCCAGCAATAGACAGGCGTCGGGGAATTCACCCCTCCACTTT	CASNRQASGNSPLHF
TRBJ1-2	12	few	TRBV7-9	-	TGTGCCAGCACCACCGAGTTACGGGGCTACACCTTC	CASTTELRGYTF
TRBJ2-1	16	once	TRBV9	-	TGTGCCAGCAGCGTTTACGGGAGAGGGTCCTACAATGAGCAGTTCTTC	CASSVYGRGSYNEQFF
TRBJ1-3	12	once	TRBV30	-	TGTGCCTGGGACAGTCTGGGCACCACCATATATTTT	CAWDSLGTTIYF
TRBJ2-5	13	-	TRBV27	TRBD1	TGTGCCAGCAGTTCAGGGGGCAGAGAGACCCAGTACTTC	CASSSGGRETQYF
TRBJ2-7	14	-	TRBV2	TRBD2	TGTGCCAGCAGTGCTAGCGGGAGCTCCTACGAGCAGTACTTC	CASSASGSSYEQYF
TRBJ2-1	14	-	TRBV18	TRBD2	TGTGCCAGCTCTCCCAACCCCTTAGCGGGGCCACCGTTCTTC	CASSPNPLAGPPFF
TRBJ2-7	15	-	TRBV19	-	TGTGCCAGTTCTCAGGGCCTCAGTATCACTTCCGAGCAGTACTTC	CASSQGLSITSEQYF
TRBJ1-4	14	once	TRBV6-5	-	TGTGCCAGCAGTCGGAGGGGTGGAGGCGAAAAACTGTTTTTT	CASSRRGGGEKLFF
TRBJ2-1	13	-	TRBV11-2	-	TGTGCCAGCTGCCGTGGGCTAGTTGGTGAGCAGTTCTTC	CASCRGLVGEQFF
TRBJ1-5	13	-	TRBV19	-	TGTGCCAGTAGTATCAGGGTAGATCAGCCCCAGCATTTT	CASSIRVDQPQHF
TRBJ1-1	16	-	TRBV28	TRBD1	TGTGCCAACTCAGATACCCGGACAGGGGCGAGTTCTGAAGCTTTCTTT	CANSDTRTGASSEAFF
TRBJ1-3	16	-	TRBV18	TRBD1	TGTGCCAGCTCACCACTCGACAGGGACTCTGGAAACACCATATATTTT	CASSPLDRDSGNTIYF
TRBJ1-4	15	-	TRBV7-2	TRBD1	TGTGCCAGCAGCTTGGGGGACAGATTTAATGAAAAACTGTTTTTT	CASSLGDRFNEKLFF
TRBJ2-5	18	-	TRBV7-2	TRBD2	TGTGCCAGCAGCTCCACGACTAGCGGGAGGGGGTACCAAGAGACCCAGTACTTC	CASSSTTSGRGYQETQYF
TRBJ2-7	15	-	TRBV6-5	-	TGTGCCAGCAGTTACTCGGACGGGGGCGCCTACGAGCAGTACTTC	CASSYSDGGAYEQYF
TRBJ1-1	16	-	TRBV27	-	TGTGCCAGAACCTCCAGGTCAAGGGGTATGAACACTGAAGCTTTCTTT	CARTSRSRGMNTEAFF
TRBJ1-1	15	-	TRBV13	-	TGTGCCAGCAGCACTCGCAGGACGGCGAACACTGAAGCTTTCTTT	CASSTRRTANTEAFF
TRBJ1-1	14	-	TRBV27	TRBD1	TGTGCCAGCAGGGAGTGGGGACAGGGCACTGAAGCTTTCTTT	CASREWGQGTEAFF
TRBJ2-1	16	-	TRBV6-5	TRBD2	TGTGCCAGCAGTTACACGGCTAGCGGAACCTACAATGAGCAGTTCTTC	CASSYTASGTYNEQFF
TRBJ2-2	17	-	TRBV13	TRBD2	TGTGCCAGCAGACGAAGGACTAGCGGGAGTGTCACCGGGGAGCTGTTTTTT	CASRRRTSGSVTGELFF
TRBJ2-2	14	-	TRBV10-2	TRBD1	TGCGCCAGCACGGGACAGGGGGCCATCGGGGAGCTGTTTTTT	CASTGQGAIGELFF
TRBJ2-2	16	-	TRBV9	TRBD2	TGTGCCAGCAGCGTAGGGACTAGCGGGAACACCGGGGAGCTGTTTTTT	CASSVGTSGNTGELFF
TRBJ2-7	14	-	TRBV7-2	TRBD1	TGTGCCAGCAGCTTAGTAGGGGGCAAGTACGAGCAGTACTTC	CASSLVGGKYEQYF
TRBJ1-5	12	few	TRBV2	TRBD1	TGTGCCAGCGGGTCGACAGGGAGGGCCCAGCATTTT	CASGSTGRAQHF
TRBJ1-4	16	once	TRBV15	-	TGTGCCACCAGCAGAGGTCTCCCAGGCCCGGAGGAAAAACTGTTTTTT	CATSRGLPGPEEKLFF
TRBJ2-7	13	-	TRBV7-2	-	TGTGCCAGCAGCTCCTCGATCCCCTACGAGCAGTACTTC	CASSSSIPYEQYF
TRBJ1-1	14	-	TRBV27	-	TGTGCCAGCAATCGGGGCTCGTTGAACACTGAAGCTTTCTTT	CASNRGSLNTEAFF
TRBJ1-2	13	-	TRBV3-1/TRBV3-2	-	TGTGCCAGCAGCCAAGCGGGGTTCTATGGCTACACCTTC	CASSQAGFYGYTF
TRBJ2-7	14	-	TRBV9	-	TGTGCCAGCAGCGTAGGCCCGCTCAGCTACGAGCAGTACTTC	CASSVGPLSYEQYF
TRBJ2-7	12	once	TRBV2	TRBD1	TGTGCCAGCACCGGACAGGGTAGCGAGCAGTACTTC	CASTGQGSEQYF
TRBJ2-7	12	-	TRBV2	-	TGTGCCAGCAGTGAAGTCTGGTCCGAGCAGTACTTC	CASSEVWSEQYF
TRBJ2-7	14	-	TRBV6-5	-	TGTGCCAGCAGGGACTGGGGAAGCTCCTACGAGCAGTACTTC	CASRDWGSSYEQYF
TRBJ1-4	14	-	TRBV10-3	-	TGTGCCATCAGTGATATGGGGGCGAATGAAAAACTGTTTTTT	CAISDMGANEKLFF